This T cell receptor beta chain was observed in a study of control samples from healthy donors and cancer patients (dated by TCRdb to about 2020). Libraries were built with the immunoSEQ multiplex PCR assay. The clones in this table, taken by TCRdb from immuneACCESS, are in-frame only. Not every clone is retained; where verified, under half of the shortfall comes from an unresolved V gene, and the cause of the rest is unknown. This sample comprises about 65,000 clones, 75% to 95% of them detected only once. The top ten hold over 1% of the sample. A word on this clone: Its antigen specificity is not known. There are no base qualities to consult, and no much larger clone falls within one base.

The CDR3 has 13 amino acids, counting the end cysteine and phenylalanine. CDR3 DNA only is kept here, 39 bases in frame from base 1. V lost 6 bases and J lost 3 bases; the stretch between them is 13 bases long. The germline V gene (reference sequence) yields SGHKS for CDR1 and YYEKEE for CDR2. The receptor was derived from a woman in her fifties or sixties with colorectal cancer. The source material was PBMCs. The chain uses TRBV5-5 and TRBJ2-7; a weak D assignment points to TRBD1 (5 bases agree). This receptor carries the CDR3 CASNQDTHYEQYF. The sequenced DNA: TGTGCCAGCAACCAGGACACACACTACGAGCAGTACTTC. The full variable domain, with segments outside the CDR3 supplied by the reference TRBV5-5 and TRBJ2-7 proteins, appears as DAGVTQSPTHLIKTRGQQVTLRCSPISGHKSVSWYQQVLGQGPQFIFQYYEKEERGRGNFPDRFSARQFPNYSSELNVNALLLGDSALYLCASNQDTHYEQYFGPGTRLTVT.